Listed here is a single T cell receptor (beta chain). Its antigen is unknown. Some clones are missing from TCRdb's copy, which holds only in-frame ones; the method was immunoSEQ multiplex PCR. The data hold about 98,000 clones, with 80% to 85% observed a single time. This record belongs to a study of radiotherapy plus CTLA-4 blockade in lung cancer. Study in general: Roughly 17% of patients responded objectively, and 25% to 40% achieved disease control.

Chemo-refractory metastatic non-small-cell lung cancer patients underwent focal radiation alongside CTLA-4 blockade with ipilimumab. Findings and caveats of the study: Peripheral blood showed expansion of tumor-derived TCR clones after radiotherapy and ipilimumab. Early clonal dynamics of blood T cells, together with interferon-beta, were reported as the best response predictor.

Germline V lookup: CDR1 MDHEN, CDR2 SYDVKM. V was trimmed by 6 bases and J by 2 bases, leaving 13 bases between them. The length of the CDR3 is 14 residues. The chain combines TRBV28 with TRBJ1-1; the D is unclear. The receptor's source is a human donor with non-small cell lung cancer who had a partial response to radiotherapy plus ipilimumab. Source: peripheral blood, taken from a patient treated with radiotherapy plus ipilimumab. The CDR3 nucleotides are TGTGCCAGCAGCCGCACGCAGATAAACACTGAAGCTTTCTTT. This translates into CASSRTQINTEAFF.